This paragraph covers one TCR beta chain sequence. Its antigen is unknown. V dropped 4 bases and J dropped 2 bases, with 14 bases sitting between them. The germline V gene encodes CDR1 LNHDA and CDR2 SQIVND (reference sequence). This CDR3 region has 15 residues. The data derive from a study of OX40 agonist ivuxolimab in advanced cancers. Overall study context: Every patient in dose escalation had hepatocellular carcinoma, melanoma, renal cell or head and neck cancer. Study outcomes and limitations: The work left the antigen specificity of expanded peripheral T cells undetermined. CD4+ T cells averaged fewer expanded clones than CD8+ T cells.

Only in-frame clones appear in the TCRdb table, and some are missing; sequencing was by immunoSEQ multiplex PCR. Of just over 70,000 clones in the sample, over 80% were seen once. Sequenced material: CD4+ or CD8+ T cells sorted from blood, taken in a trial of the OX40 agonist ivuxolimab. The receptor's source is an adult with an advanced solid tumor such as melanoma, head and neck, liver or kidney cancer. This rearrangement joins TRBV19 to TRBJ2-5; D is perhaps TRBD1 (5 bases). The CDR3 nucleotides read TGTGCCAGTAGTACGAGACAGACGATACAAGAGACCCAGTACTTC. Its protein is CASSTRQTIQETQYF.